This T cell receptor (beta chain) was retrieved from a study of Ad26.COV2.S vaccination and SARS-CoV-2 variants. Sequenced by immunoSEQ multiplex PCR; TCRdb stores in-frame clones only, minus some. The sample lists 120,000 to 150,000 clones, about nine tenths occurring once. This CDR3 spans 15 amino acids. CDR1 is LGHDT, CDR2 YNNKEL, per germline (reference sequence). Trimming took off 2 bases at V and 0 bases at J, with 8 bases between the two ends. The TCR sequence derives from a human donor who had recovered from COVID-19. This material consisted of peripheral blood, taken after recovery from COVID-19. This rearrangement joins TRBV3-1 (or the pseudogene TRBV3-2) to TRBJ2-1; D perhaps matches TRBD2 (5 bases). The chain's CDR3 is CASSQTGISYNEQFF. CDR3 sequence (DNA): TGTGCCAGCAGCCAAACGGGGATCTCCTACAATGAGCAGTTCTTC.